This T cell receptor (beta chain) was captured in a study of cytotoxic CD8 clonotypes in ibrutinib-treated CLL. Sequencing was performed with immunoSEQ multiplex PCR; in TCRdb, only in-frame clones are kept and a portion is missing. The sample lists 150,000 to 200,000 clones, 88% occurring once. Regarding the study as a whole: Few clonotypes were public, and these shrank or held steady under treatment.

The CDR3 is made up of 18 amino acids. The germline V gene has CDR1 LGHNT and CDR2 FRNRAP. V lost 5 bases, J lost 0 bases, and 20 bases lay in between. About this clone: As yet, its antigen is unknown.

This specimen consisted of PBMCs, obtained at disease progression, from a patient treated with ibrutinib. The sequence came from a human donor with chronic lymphocytic leukemia. The V gene is TRBV12-5, the J gene TRBJ1-3; D gene ambiguous. In nucleotides, the CDR3 is TGTGCTAGTGGTAAGATTATCTATGGCGCGCACTCTGGAAACACCATATATTTT. Translating gives CASGKIIYGAHSGNTIYF.